The sequence of this T cell receptor (beta chain) was determined in a study of shared clonotypes between healthy human individuals. Study observations and caveats: Naive subsets generally had larger estimated richness than memory subsets. For sorted subsets, rarefaction showed incomplete sequencing despite large depth.

The repertoire was sequenced with immunoSEQ multiplex PCR; TCRdb's copy has only in-frame clones and lacks some. The sample lists around 1,900,000 clones, around 93% seen once, with about 1.6% in the top ten. CD45RO-negative, CCR7-selected cells formed the naive CD8 fraction, which excluded terminally differentiated effector memory CD45RA+ cells. With regard to this clone: Antigen specificity is unknown.

Trimming shortened V by 6 bases and J by 4 bases, and 18 bases separated the two germline ends. The CDR3 runs to 15 residues. The germline CDR1 and CDR2 sequences are MNHEY and SVGAGI. V and J are TRBV6-5 and TRBJ1-1, with D hard to call. The sample comprised naive CD8+ T cells from PBMCs. This clonotype originated in a man younger than 30 in good health. Some clones in this sample may be carry-over from other donors' samples. The CDR3: CASSPTELGGTEAFF. In DNA, the CDR3 is TGTGCCAGCAGCCCAACGGAGCTAGGTGGCACTGAAGCTTTCTTT.